This passage covers 23 T cell receptor beta chains from one sample sequenced in a study of blood T cell repertoires in COVID-19. Data came from immunoSEQ multiplex PCR; TCRdb stores just in-frame clones and leaves some out. The table records around 94,000 clones, about 88% of them present only once. The sample consisted of peripheral blood. Receptor source: a man at least 80 years old with acute or convalescent COVID-19.

V usage is TRBV5-4 and J usage is TRBJ2-2, with 11 bases lining up with TRBD2. V lost 4 bases to trimming and J lost 7 bases; unmatched junction nucleotides: 9. CDR1 SGHNT and CDR2 YYREEE come from the germline V gene (reference sequence). This CDR3 is 16 amino acids long. The CDR3 sequence: CASSPRLAGGGGELFF. CDR3 nucleotide sequence: TGTGCCAGCAGCCCCCGGCTAGCGGGAGGAGGCGGGGAGCTGTTTTTT.

The chain couples TRBV7-2 to TRBJ2-7; D is perhaps TRBD1 (5 bases). CDR1 and CDR2 from the germline V gene are SGHTA and FQGNSA. The CDR3 consists of 14 residues. The germline V and J ends were trimmed by 6 bases and 1 base, with 13 bases remaining between them. CDR3: CASSYSTASYEQYF. DNA of the CDR3: TGTGCCAGCAGTTACTCGACAGCTTCCTACGAGCAGTACTTC. The whole variable domain, filled in from reference TRBV7-2 and TRBJ2-7, reads GAGVSQSPSNKVTEKGKDVELRCDPISGHTALYWYRQSLGQGLEFLIYFQGNSAPDKSGLPSDRFSAERTGGSVSTLTIQRTQQEDSAVYLCASSYSTASYEQYFGPGTRLTVT.

V and J are TRBV28 and TRBJ1-2; 9 bases match TRBD1. The CDR3 totals 14 residues. J lost 6 bases, V lost 6 bases, and 8 bases had no gene match. Germline V CDR1 and CDR2: MDHEN, SYDVKM. CDR3 bases: TGTGCCAGCAGCCGTCCCGGGACAGGGCATGGCTACACCTTC. It specifies CASSRPGTGHGYTF.

The V gene is TRBV11-3, the J gene TRBJ2-1; a weak D match, TRBD2 (5 bases). CDR1 is SGHNT and CDR2 is YENEEA in the germline V gene. The CDR3 totals 15 residues. Trimming stripped 1 base from V and 6 bases from J, with 13 bases between. The CDR3 DNA reads as TGTGCCAGCAGCTTAGTCCTAGCAAAGGTCAATGAGCAGTTCTTC. Amino acids: CASSLVLAKVNEQFF. Drawing the rest from reference TRBV11-3 and TRBJ2-1, the complete variable domain is EAGVVQSPRYKIIEKKQPVAFWCNPISGHNTLYWYLQNLGQGPELLIRYENEEAVDDSQLPKDRFSAERLKGVDSTLKIQPAELGDSAVYLCASSLVLAKVNEQFFGPGTRLTVL.

The chain recombines TRBV5-6 with TRBJ2-5; perhaps TRBD1 as D (5 bases). The CDR3 spans 13 residues. Trimming pared 3 bases from V and 5 bases from J, leaving 11 bases between. Germline loops: CDR1 SGHDT, CDR2 YYEEEE. CDR3 sequence reads: CASSYGAAETQYF. The CDR3 DNA sequence: TGTGCCAGCAGCTATGGGGCGGCCGAGACCCAGTACTTC.

This clone was counted only a few times. This chain links TRBV5-1 with TRBJ2-1, with D tentatively TRBD1 (6 bases). V dropped 2 bases and J dropped 4 bases, with 13 bases sitting between them. CDR1 is SGHRS, CDR2 YFSETQ, per germline. CDR3 length equals 15 residues. CDR3 amino acids: CASSLVTGNYNEQFF. The CDR3 DNA reads TGCGCCAGCAGCTTAGTAACAGGGAATTACAATGAGCAGTTCTTC.

The chain employs TRBV28 and TRBJ1-2; unclear D gene. CDR1 and CDR2 (germline): MDHEN, SYDVKM. Trimming stripped 3 bases from V and 3 bases from J, with 8 bases between. The CDR3 extends over 13 amino acids. Here the CDR3 DNA reads TGTGCCAGCAGTTTGATTTCAGACTATGGCTACACCTTC. The encoded protein is CASSLISDYGYTF.

This clone was detected a few times. The J gene is TRBJ2-7, the V gene TRBV28, with a weak D call TRBD1 (5 bases). CDR3 size: 12 residues. Germline CDR1 reads MDHEN; CDR2 reads SYDVKM. Trimming removed 10 bases from V and 0 bases from J, with 10 bases in between. CDR3 DNA sequence: TGTGCCACACAGGTGGACTCCTACGAGCAGTACTTC. Translating it yields CATQVDSYEQYF.

The V gene is TRBV5-1, the J gene TRBJ2-5, with 11 bases aligning to TRBD2. Germline V CDR1 and CDR2: SGHRS, YFSETQ. The trim removed 5 bases at V and 5 bases at J, leaving 11 bases unmatched. This CDR3 region has 16 residues. The CDR3 spells CASRPELAGVGETQYF. The DNA for the CDR3 is TGCGCCAGCAGACCCGAACTAGCGGGAGTCGGTGAGACCCAGTACTTC.

This sequence joins TRBV4-2 and TRBJ2-1, with TRBD2 identical over 7 bases. CDR1 and CDR2 (germline): LGHNA, YNFKEQ. The CDR3 loop spans 19 amino acids. J lost 4 bases, V lost 1 base, and 16 bases had no gene match. The CDR3 here is CASSQVGSGNLAGYNEQFF. CDR3 sequence (DNA): TGTGCCAGCAGCCAAGTAGGGAGCGGGAACCTAGCTGGATACAATGAGCAGTTCTTC.

The chain links TRBV23-1 to TRBJ1-5; 7 bases fit TRBD1. TRBV23-1 is identified as an open reading frame with a role that is uncertain. Trimming took 0 bases from V and 0 from J; bases not matched to a gene: 8. The CDR3 loop spans 18 amino acids. CDR3 residues: CASSQSDQGGYSNQPQHF. The CDR3 DNA sequence: TGCGCCAGCAGTCAATCAGATCAGGGGGGATATAGCAATCAGCCCCAGCATTTT.

The gene calls are TRBV11-1 and TRBJ1-6; 8 bases match TRBD1. After removal of 5 bases from V and 10 bases from J, the junction contained 4 bases not matched to a gene. Germline V gene data show CDR1 as SGHAT and CDR2 as FQDESV (reference sequence). CDR3 length equals 13 residues. In DNA form, the CDR3 reads TGTGCCAGCAGCCAGGACAGGGAATCACCCCTCCACTTT. It specifies CASSQDRESPLHF.

The rearrangement joins TRBV24-1 to TRBJ2-7, with D perhaps matching TRBD1 (6 bases). This CDR3 contains 14 residues. Germline CDR1 and CDR2: KGHDR and SFDVKD. The V and J ends lost 6 bases and 2 bases respectively, with 13 bases between them. Here the CDR3 DNA reads TGTGCCACCAGTCCCCAGGGGCGCCCCTACGAGCAGTACTTC. This translates into CATSPQGRPYEQYF.

This chain connects TRBV10-3 to TRBJ2-5; 7 bases are shared with TRBD1. Germline V gives CDR1 ENHRY, CDR2 SYGVKD. This CDR3 has 15 residues. V lost 0 bases to trimming and J lost 5 bases; unmatched junction nucleotides: 6. Written as DNA, the CDR3 is TGTGCCATCAGTGAGTCGACAGGGTCCGGGGAGACCCAGTACTTC. It yields the protein CAISESTGSGETQYF.

CDR3 amino acids: CASSRDRGTDTQYF. CDR3 DNA: TGTGCCAGCAGTAGGGACAGGGGCACAGATACGCAGTATTTT. The rearrangement links TRBV27 to TRBJ2-3, with 9 bases aligning to TRBD1. The germline CDR1 and CDR2 sequences are MNHEY and SMNVEV (reference sequence). V lost 5 bases and J lost 1; bases outside the gene matches: 1. There are 14 residues in the CDR3.

This rearrangement joins TRBV18 to TRBJ2-2, with TRBD1 matching 9 bases. Germline CDR1 and CDR2: KGHSH and LQKENI. The CDR3 has 13 amino acids. V trimming: 7 bases; J trimming: 10 bases; junction bases outside the gene matches: 7. In DNA, the CDR3 is TGTGCCAGCTTGAGGGACAGGGAAGAGGAGCTGTTTTTT. Its protein product is CASLRDREEELFF.

The V call is TRBV6-5, the J call TRBJ2-7, with TRBD1 matching over 7 bases. Germline V lookup: CDR1 MNHEY, CDR2 SVGAGI. The CDR3 spans 14 residues. V lost 3 bases, J lost 3 bases, and 5 bases stayed unmatched. CDR3 region: CASSYSRQGYEQYF. In DNA form, the CDR3 reads TGTGCCAGCAGTTATTCCAGACAGGGCTACGAGCAGTACTTC.

The V call is TRBV7-8, the J call TRBJ1-5; tentatively, D is TRBD1 (6 bases). The CDR3 runs to 16 residues. CDR1 is SGHVS, CDR2 FQNEAQ, per germline. V lost 3 bases and J 5 bases, leaving 17 bases between the germline ends. CDR3 region: CASSFTTGFKDQPQHF. The CDR3 nucleotides are TGTGCCAGCAGCTTTACGACAGGTTTTAAGGATCAGCCCCAGCATTTT.

The chain recombines TRBV6-2 or TRBV6-3 with TRBJ1-1; D unclear. CDR3 length: 13 residues. V was shortened by 6 bases and J by 0 bases, with 8 bases between the two germline ends. Per the germline V gene, CDR1 is MNHEY and CDR2 is SVGEGT. This chain's CDR3 is CASSNTMNTEAFF. CDR3 in DNA: TGTGCCAGCAGCAACACCATGAACACTGAAGCTTTCTTT.

The chain has TRBV6-2 or TRBV6-3 and TRBJ1-1; D may be TRBD1 (5 bases). Per germline, CDR1 MNHEY and CDR2 SVGEGT. V was clipped by 0 bases and J by 1 base, with 9 bases between them. The CDR3 is 15 residues long. CDR3 sequence: CASSYSGVGNTEAFF. Written as DNA, the CDR3 is TGTGCCAGCAGTTACTCAGGGGTCGGGAACACTGAAGCTTTCTTT.

The table lists this clone with a count of one. The genes are TRBV9 and TRBJ2-3; D gene uncertain. Germline V gene sequence: CDR1 SGDLS, CDR2 YYNGEE. CDR3 length: 14 residues. V lost 3 bases, J lost 2 bases, and 10 bases lay in between. The CDR3 DNA reads as TGTGCCAGCAGCGCCACTTCCCTCACAGATACGCAGTATTTT. Translated: CASSATSLTDTQYF.

The chain couples TRBV28 to TRBJ2-1, with D maybe TRBD2 (6 bases). Germline V lookup: CDR1 MDHEN, CDR2 SYDVKM. Trimming left V 3 bases short and J 0 bases short, with 6 bases between. The CDR3 contains 14 residues. The CDR3 reads CASSFGSSYNEQFF. DNA of the CDR3: TGTGCCAGCAGTTTCGGGAGCTCCTACAATGAGCAGTTCTTC. The full variable domain, rest sourced from reference TRBV28 and TRBJ2-1, is DVKVTQSSRYLVKRTGEKVFLECVQDMDHENMFWYRQDPGLGLRLIYFSYDVKMKEKGDIPEGYSVSREKKERFSLILESASTNQTSMYLCASSFGSSYNEQFFGPGTRLTVL.

The count of this clone is one. This sequence joins TRBV14 and TRBJ1-2; TRBD1 agrees at 8 bases. Per germline, CDR1 SGHDN and CDR2 FVKESK. V dropped 0 bases and J dropped 8; count of bases not matched to a gene: 5. The CDR3 loop spans 14 amino acids. The CDR3 protein is CASSQDRGHRGYTF. For the CDR3, the DNA is TGTGCCAGCAGCCAAGACAGGGGGCATCGAGGCTACACCTTC.